This T cell receptor (beta chain) was sequenced in a study of blood T cell repertoires in COVID-19. Study summary: Sample material is recorded as cDNA or gDNA derived from T cells, B-cell-depleted T cells, or PBMCs.

Original data processing: Reference gene primer amplification gave estimated nucleated cell counts. The repertoire was sequenced with immunoSEQ multiplex PCR; TCRdb's copy has only in-frame clones and lacks some. V and J calls and clone size are as listed in that table; D and trimming were resolved from the DNA. The sample has 110,000 to 150,000 clones, around 80% seen once. The ends lost 7 bases at V and 6 bases at J; junction bases unmatched: 8. The CDR3 totals 14 residues. CDR1 SGDLS and CDR2 YYNGEE come from the germline V gene. J is TRBJ2-3 and V is TRBV9; TRBD2 agrees at 10 bases. The receptor comes from a man aged 55 to 70 with acute or convalescent COVID-19. Material for sequencing was peripheral blood. The CDR3 DNA sequence: TGTGCCAGCGCCCTAGCGGGAGAAAGGGATACGCAGTATTTT. Protein: CASALAGERDTQYF.